The following is a T cell receptor beta chain sequence with its context. No antigen is known for it. The repertoire was sequenced with immunoSEQ multiplex PCR; TCRdb's copy has only in-frame clones and lacks some. Among 300,000 to 350,000 clones, roughly nine tenths were seen once, and the ten largest hold about 5%. The data belong to a study of Ad26.COV2.S vaccination and SARS-CoV-2 variants. Noted treatment: roughly 18 received Ad26.COV2.S at low or high dose, single or two shots; several received placebo; per-sample allocation not given. Specimens were obtained on day 63 following the first vaccine or placebo injection. The shot given was an Ad26 vector that makes Wuhan-strain SARS-CoV-2 spike. General study results and limits: There was reportedly substantial breadth in spike-specific CD8+ and CD4+ T cell responses after vaccination. The placebo group had lower spike-specific TCR breadth than the vaccine recipients did.

This CDR3 comprises 16 residues. CDR1 and CDR2 (germline): KGHSH, LQKENI. V lost 0 bases to trimming and J lost 2 bases, with 13 bases between them. The chain uses TRBV18 and TRBJ1-2; no firm D call. The sample here was peripheral blood, taken in a trial of Ad26.COV2.S vaccine versus placebo. This TCR derives from a person aged 18-60 years who received the Ad26.COV2.S COVID-19 vaccine or a placebo. The CDR3 DNA sequence: TGTGCCAGCTCACCACCCGGGAGCCTTTCGAACTATGGCTACACCTTC. Its translation is CASSPPGSLSNYGYTF.